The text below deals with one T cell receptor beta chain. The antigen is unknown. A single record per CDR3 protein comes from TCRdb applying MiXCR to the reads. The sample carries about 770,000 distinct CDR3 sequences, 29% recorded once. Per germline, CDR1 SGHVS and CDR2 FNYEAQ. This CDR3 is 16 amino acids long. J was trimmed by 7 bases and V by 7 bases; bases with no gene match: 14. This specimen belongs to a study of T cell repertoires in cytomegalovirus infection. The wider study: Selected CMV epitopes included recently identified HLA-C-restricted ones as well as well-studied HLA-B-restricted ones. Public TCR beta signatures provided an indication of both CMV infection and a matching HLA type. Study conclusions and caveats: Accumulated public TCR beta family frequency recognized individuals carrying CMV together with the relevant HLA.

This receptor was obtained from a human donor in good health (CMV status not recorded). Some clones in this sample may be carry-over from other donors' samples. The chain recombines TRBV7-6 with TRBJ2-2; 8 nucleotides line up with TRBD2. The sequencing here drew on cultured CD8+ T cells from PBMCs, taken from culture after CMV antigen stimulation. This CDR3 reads CASTPGRGGNFGELFF. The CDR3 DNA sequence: TGTGCCAGCACCCCGGGACGGGGGGGCAATTTCGGGGAGCTGTTTTTT.